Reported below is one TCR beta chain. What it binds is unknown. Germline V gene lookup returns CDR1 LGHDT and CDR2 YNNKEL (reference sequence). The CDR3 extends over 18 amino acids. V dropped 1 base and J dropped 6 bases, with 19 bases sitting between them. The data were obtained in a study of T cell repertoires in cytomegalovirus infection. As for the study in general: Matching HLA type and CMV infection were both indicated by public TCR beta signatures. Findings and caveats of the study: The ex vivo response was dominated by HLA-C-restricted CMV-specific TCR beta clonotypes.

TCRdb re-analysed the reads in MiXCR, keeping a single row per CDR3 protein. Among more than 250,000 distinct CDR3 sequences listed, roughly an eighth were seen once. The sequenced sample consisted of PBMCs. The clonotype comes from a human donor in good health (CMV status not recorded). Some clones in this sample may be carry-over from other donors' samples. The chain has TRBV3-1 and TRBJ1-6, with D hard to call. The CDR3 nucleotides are TGTGCCAGCAGCCAAGGTCTTCGCATGGGAGGGCGTAATTCACCCCTCCACTTT. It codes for CASSQGLRMGGRNSPLHF.